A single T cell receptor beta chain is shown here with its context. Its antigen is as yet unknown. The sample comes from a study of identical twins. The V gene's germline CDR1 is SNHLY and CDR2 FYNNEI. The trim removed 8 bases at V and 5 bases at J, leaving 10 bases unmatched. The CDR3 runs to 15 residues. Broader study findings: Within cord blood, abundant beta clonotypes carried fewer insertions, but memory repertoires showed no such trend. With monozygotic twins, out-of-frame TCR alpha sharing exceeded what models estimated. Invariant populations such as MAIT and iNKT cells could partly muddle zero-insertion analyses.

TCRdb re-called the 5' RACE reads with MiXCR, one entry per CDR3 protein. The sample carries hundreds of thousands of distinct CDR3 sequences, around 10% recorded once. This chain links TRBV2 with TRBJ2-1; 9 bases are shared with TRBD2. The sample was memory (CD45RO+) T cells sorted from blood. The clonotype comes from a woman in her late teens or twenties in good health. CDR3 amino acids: CASERGRGGNNEQFF. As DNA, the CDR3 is TGTGCCAGCGAGAGGGGGCGGGGGGGAAACAATGAGCAGTTCTTC.